This TCR beta chain derives from a study of blood T cell repertoires in COVID-19. For the study at large: Acute-phase and convalescent COVID-19 samples originated in the United States, Italy and Spain. The cDNA or gDNA used as material had been derived from T cells, B-cell-depleted T cells, or PBMCs.

Authors' methods: It was from reference gene primer amplification that nucleated cell counts were estimated. Only in-frame clones appear in the TCRdb table, and some are missing; sequencing was by immunoSEQ multiplex PCR. That table gives V, J and clone size, and the DNA gave D and trimming. The table lists about 200,000 clones, around 90% of them singletons. Trimming cost V 0 bases and J 4 bases; bases outside gene matches: 4. The CDR3 extends over 15 amino acids. The germline gives CDR1 SGHNT, CDR2 YYREEE (reference sequence). This chain connects TRBV5-4 to TRBJ2-3; 8 bases fit TRBD2. This TCR was recovered from a man aged 60 to 75 with acute or convalescent COVID-19. The sample taken for sequencing was peripheral blood. The CDR3, as DNA: TGTGCCAGCAGCTTGGAGCGGGGGACCGCAGATACGCAGTATTTT. Its protein is CASSLERGTADTQYF.